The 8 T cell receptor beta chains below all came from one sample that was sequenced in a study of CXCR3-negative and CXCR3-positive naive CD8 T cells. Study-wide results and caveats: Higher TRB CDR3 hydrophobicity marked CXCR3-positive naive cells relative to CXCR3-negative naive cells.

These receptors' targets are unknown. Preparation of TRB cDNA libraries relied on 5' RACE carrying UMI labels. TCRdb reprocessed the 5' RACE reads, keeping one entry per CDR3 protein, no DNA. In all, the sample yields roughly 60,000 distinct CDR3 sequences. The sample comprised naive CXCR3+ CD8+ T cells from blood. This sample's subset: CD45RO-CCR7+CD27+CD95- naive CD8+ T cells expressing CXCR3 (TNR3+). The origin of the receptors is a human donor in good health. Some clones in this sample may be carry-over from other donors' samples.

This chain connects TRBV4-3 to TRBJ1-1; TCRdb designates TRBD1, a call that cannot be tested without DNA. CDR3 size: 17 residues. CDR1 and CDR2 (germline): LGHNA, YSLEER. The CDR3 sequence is CASRTTLDSLLNTEAFF.

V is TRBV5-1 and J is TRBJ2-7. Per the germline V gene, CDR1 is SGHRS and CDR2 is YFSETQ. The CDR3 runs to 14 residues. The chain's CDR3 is CASSFEASPYEQYF.

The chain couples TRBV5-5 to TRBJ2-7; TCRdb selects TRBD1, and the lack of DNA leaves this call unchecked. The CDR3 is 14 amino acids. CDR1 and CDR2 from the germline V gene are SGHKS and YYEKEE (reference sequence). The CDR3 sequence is CASSQSPLTYEQYF.

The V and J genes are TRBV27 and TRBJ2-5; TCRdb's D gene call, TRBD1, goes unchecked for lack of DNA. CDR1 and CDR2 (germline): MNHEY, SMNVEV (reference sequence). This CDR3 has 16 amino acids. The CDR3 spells CASSTNRDRGQETQYF.

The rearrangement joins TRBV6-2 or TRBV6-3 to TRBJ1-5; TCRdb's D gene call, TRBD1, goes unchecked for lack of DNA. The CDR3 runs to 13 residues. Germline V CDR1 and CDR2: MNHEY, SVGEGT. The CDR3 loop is CASTQGFNQPQHF.

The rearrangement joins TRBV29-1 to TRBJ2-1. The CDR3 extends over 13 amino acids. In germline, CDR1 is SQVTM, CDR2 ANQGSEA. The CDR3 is CSVEEVLRGEQFF.

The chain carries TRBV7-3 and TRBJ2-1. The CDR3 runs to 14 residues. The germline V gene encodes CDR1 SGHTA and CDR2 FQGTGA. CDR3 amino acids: CASSFTASYNEQFF.

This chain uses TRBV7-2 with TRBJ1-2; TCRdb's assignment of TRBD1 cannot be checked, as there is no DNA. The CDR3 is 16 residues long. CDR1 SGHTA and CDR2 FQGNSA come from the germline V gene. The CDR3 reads CASSLSPTGTNYGYTF. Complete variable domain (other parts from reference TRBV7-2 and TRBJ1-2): GAGVSQSPSNKVTEKGKDVELRCDPISGHTALYWYRQSLGQGLEFLIYFQGNSAPDKSGLPSDRFSAERTGGSVSTLTIQRTQQEDSAVYLCASSLSPTGTNYGYTFGSGTRLTVV.